This T cell receptor (beta chain) was obtained from a study of OX40 agonist ivuxolimab in advanced cancers. Sequencing used immunoSEQ multiplex PCR; TCRdb keeps in-frame clones, though not all of them. The sample consists of about 69,000 clones, 91% of them appearing once. Unmatched junction bases numbered 7, after V lost 3 bases and J lost 4 bases. This CDR3 contains 15 residues. The germline gives CDR1 MGHRA, CDR2 YSYEKL. The sample in question was CD4+ or CD8+ T cells sorted from blood, obtained in a trial of the OX40 agonist ivuxolimab. This receptor was taken from an adult with an advanced solid tumor such as melanoma, head and neck, liver or kidney cancer. This chain uses TRBV4-1 with TRBJ1-1; TRBD1 matches 8 bases. DNA for the CDR3: TGCGCCAGCAGCCAGGCCGGACAGGGACGCACTGAAGCTTTCTTT. This encodes CASSQAGQGRTEAFF.